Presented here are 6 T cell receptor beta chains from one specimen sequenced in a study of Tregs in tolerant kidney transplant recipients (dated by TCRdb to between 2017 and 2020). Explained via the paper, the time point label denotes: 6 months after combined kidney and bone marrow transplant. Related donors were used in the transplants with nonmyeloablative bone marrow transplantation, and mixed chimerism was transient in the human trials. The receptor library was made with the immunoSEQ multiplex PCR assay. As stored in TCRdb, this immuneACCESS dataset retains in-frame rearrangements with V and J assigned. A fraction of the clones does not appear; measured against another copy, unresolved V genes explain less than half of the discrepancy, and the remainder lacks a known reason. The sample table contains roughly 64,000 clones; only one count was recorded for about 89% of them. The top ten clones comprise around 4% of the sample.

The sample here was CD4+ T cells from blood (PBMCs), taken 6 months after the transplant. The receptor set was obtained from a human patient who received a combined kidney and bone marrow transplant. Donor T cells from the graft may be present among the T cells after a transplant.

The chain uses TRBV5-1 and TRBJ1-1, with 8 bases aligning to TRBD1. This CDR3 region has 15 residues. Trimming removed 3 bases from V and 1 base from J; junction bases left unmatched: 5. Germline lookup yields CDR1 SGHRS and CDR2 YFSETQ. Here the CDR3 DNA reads TGCGCCAGCAGCTATCAGGGGGCATCGAACACTGAAGCTTTCTTT. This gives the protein CASSYQGASNTEAFF.

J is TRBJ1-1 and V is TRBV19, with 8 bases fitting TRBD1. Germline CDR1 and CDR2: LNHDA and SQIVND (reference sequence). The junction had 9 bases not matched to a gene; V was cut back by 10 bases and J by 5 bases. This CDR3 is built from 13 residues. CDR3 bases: TGTGCCACTGAGACAGGGGAATTGACTGAAGCTTTCTTT. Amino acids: CATETGELTEAFF.

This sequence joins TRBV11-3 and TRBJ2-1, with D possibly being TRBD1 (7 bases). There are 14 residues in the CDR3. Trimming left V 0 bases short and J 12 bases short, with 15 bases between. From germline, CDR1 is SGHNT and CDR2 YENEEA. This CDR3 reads CASSLDRGVRGQFF. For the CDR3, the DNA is TGTGCCAGCAGCTTAGACAGGGGGGTAAGAGGGCAGTTCTTC.

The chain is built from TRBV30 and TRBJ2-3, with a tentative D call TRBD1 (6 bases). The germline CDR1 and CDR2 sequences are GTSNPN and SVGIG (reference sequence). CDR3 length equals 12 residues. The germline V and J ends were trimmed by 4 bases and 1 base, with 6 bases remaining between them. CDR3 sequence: CAWTGGTDTQYF. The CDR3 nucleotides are TGTGCCTGGACAGGGGGCACAGATACGCAGTATTTT.

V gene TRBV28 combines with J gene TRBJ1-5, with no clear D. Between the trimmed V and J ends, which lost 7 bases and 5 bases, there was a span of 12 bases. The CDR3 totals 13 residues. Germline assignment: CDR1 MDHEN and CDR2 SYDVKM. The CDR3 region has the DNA TGTGCCAGCACCTCAGGTGGCTATCAGCCCCAGCATTTT. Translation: CASTSGGYQPQHF.

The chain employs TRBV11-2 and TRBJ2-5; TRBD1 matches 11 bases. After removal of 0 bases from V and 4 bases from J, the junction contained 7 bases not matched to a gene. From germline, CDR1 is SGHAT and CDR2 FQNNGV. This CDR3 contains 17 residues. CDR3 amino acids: CASSLDPTGQGGETQYF. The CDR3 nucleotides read TGTGCCAGCAGCTTAGACCCTACGGGACAGGGGGGAGAGACCCAGTACTTC. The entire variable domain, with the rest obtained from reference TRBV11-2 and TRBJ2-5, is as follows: EAGVAQSPRYKIIEKRQSVAFWCNPISGHATLYWYQQILGQGPKLLIQFQNNGVVDDSQLPKDRFSAERLKGVDSTLKIQPAKLEDSAVYLCASSLDPTGQGGETQYFGPGTRLLVL.